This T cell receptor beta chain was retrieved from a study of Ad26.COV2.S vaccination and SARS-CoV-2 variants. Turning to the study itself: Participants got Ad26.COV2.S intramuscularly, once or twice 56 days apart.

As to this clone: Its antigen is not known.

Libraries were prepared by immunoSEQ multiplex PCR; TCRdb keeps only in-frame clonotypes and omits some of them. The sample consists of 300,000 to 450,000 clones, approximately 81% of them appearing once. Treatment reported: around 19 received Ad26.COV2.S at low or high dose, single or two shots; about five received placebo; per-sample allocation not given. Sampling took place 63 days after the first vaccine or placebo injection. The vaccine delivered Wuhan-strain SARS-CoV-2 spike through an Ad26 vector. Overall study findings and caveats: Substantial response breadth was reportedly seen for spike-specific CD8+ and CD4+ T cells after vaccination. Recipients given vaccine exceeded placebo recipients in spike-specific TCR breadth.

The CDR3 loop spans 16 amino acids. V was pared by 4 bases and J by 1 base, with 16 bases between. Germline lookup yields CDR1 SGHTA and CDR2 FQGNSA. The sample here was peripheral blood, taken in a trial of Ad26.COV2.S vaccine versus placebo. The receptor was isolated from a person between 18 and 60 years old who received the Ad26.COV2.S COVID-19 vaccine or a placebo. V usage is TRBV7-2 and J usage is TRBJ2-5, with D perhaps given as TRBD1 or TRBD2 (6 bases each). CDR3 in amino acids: CASSSRRGAVQETQYF. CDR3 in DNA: TGTGCCAGCAGCTCGCGAAGGGGGGCAGTCCAAGAGACCCAGTACTTC.